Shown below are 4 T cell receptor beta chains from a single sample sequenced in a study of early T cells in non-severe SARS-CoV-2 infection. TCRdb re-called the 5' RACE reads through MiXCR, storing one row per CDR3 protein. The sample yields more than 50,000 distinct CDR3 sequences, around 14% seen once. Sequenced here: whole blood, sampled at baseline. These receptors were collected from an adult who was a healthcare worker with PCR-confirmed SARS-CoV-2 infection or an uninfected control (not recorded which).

The CDR3 DNA is TGCGCCAGCAGCCAAGAAAGCGCGCTCCCAGGGGGTCAGGAGCAGTTCTTC. Translated, it gives CASSQESALPGGQEQFF. This rearrangement joins TRBV4-1 to TRBJ2-1; the match to TRBD1 covers 7 bases. CDR1 is MGHRA, CDR2 YSYEKL, per germline. The ends lost 0 bases at V and 10 bases at J; junction bases unmatched: 15. The CDR3 sequence is 17 residues long.

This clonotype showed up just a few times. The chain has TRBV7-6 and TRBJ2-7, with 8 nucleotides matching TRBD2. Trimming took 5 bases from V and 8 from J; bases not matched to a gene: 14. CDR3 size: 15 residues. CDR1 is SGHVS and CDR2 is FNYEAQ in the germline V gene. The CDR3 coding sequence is TGTGCCAGCAGCACCTCGGACGGGAGGGACGTCCAGCAGTACTTC. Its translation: CASSTSDGRDVQQYF.

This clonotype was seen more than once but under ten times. The CDR3 sequence is CASSWGGVVGTEAFF. In DNA, the CDR3 is TGTGCCAGCAGTTGGGGAGGGGTAGTCGGCACTGAAGCTTTCTTT. The chain employs TRBV6-1 and TRBJ1-1, with D perhaps matching TRBD1 (5 bases). Germline V gene data show CDR1 as MNHNS and CDR2 as SASEGT. V lost 5 bases and J lost 4, with 17 bases in between. The CDR3 covers 15 residues.

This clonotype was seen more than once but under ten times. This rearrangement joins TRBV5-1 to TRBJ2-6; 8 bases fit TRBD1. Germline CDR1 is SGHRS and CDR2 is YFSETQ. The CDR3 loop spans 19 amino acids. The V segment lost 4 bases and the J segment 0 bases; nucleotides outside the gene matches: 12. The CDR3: CASSPLGQGFGSGANVLTF. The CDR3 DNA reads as TGCGCCAGCAGCCCACTCGGACAGGGTTTTGGCTCTGGGGCCAACGTCCTGACTTTC.